The rows below give T cell receptor beta chains drawn from one sample of a study of cytomegalovirus exposure and HLA in healthy donors. TCRdb's copy holds only in-frame clones and misses some; the assay was immunoSEQ multiplex PCR. Of 200,000 to 300,000 clones in the sample, roughly nine tenths were seen once. Sequenced sample: PBMCs. Receptors originate from a man between 18 and 35 years old in good health and CMV-seropositive. Both conserved end residues are part of each CDR3. A D gene is named only where the DNA matches it firmly. Clone sizes are given selectively: once, few, many, or a class where the clone is expanded.

size: NA
V: TRBV7-9
D: NA
J: TRBJ2-7
CDR3: CASSLSTTSYEQYF
DNA: TGTGCCAGCAGCTTGTCGACGACTTCCTACGAGCAGTACTTC

size: many
V: TRBV4-1
D: NA
J: TRBJ1-5
CDR3: CASSQVDMGQQSGPQHF
DNA: TGCGCCAGCAGCCAAGTAGATATGGGGCAACAATCAGGCCCCCAGCATTTT

size: few
V: TRBV7-9
D: NA
J: TRBJ2-7
CDR3: CASSYTGKVWYEQYF
DNA: TGTGCCAGCAGCTACACAGGGAAGGTATGGTACGAGCAGTACTTC

size: few
V: TRBV7-2
D: TRBD1
J: TRBJ1-3
CDR3: CASSLVTGTGTGNTIYF
DNA: TGTGCCAGCAGCTTAGTTACCGGGACAGGGACTGGAAACACCATATATTTT

size: NA
V: TRBV27
D: NA
J: TRBJ1-4
CDR3: CASTPGTGDNEKLFF
DNA: TGTGCCAGCACCCCCGGGACCGGAGATAATGAAAAACTGTTTTTT

size: NA
V: TRBV10-3
D: TRBD1
J: TRBJ2-1
CDR3: CAIKEDRFSYNEQFF
DNA: TGTGCCATCAAAGAGGACAGGTTCTCCTACAATGAGCAGTTCTTC

size: NA
V: TRBV5-6
D: NA
J: TRBJ1-1
CDR3: CASRIQVNTEAFF
DNA: TGTGCCAGCAGGATACAAGTGAACACTGAAGCTTTCTTT

size: NA
V: TRBV27
D: NA
J: TRBJ2-7
CDR3: CASSLYPSSSYEQYF
DNA: TGTGCCAGCAGCCTTTATCCTAGCAGCTCCTACGAGCAGTACTTC

size: NA
V: TRBV5-6
D: TRBD1
J: TRBJ1-5
CDR3: CASSLYSGQLSQPQHF
DNA: TGTGCCAGCAGCTTGTACTCGGGACAGCTTTCCCAGCCCCAGCATTTT

size: NA
V: TRBV28
D: TRBD1
J: TRBJ2-7
CDR3: CASSLSAGGSEQYF
DNA: TGTGCCAGCAGTTTATCAGCAGGGGGAAGCGAGCAGTACTTC

size: NA
V: TRBV25-1
D: NA
J: TRBJ1-5
CDR3: CASSEGYSNQPQHF
DNA: TGTGCCAGCAGTGAGGGTTATAGCAATCAGCCCCAGCATTTT

size: NA
V: TRBV6-5
D: NA
J: TRBJ2-1
CDR3: CASSYSLADQEQFF
DNA: TGTGCCAGCAGTTACTCACTGGCAGATCAGGAGCAGTTCTTC

size: once
V: TRBV2
D: TRBD2
J: TRBJ2-7
CDR3: CASALGRAVSYEQYF
DNA: TGTGCCAGCGCACTCGGGAGGGCCGTCTCCTACGAGCAGTACTTC

size: NA
V: TRBV5-6
D: TRBD1
J: TRBJ1-2
CDR3: CASSLSTGTRYGYTF
DNA: TGTGCCAGCAGCTTGTCGACAGGGACTCGCTATGGCTACACCTTC

size: once
V: TRBV6-6
D: NA
J: TRBJ1-3
CDR3: CASNLRDGDSGNTIYF
DNA: TGTGCCAGCAACCTCAGGGACGGCGACTCTGGAAACACCATATATTTT

size: NA
V: TRBV4-1
D: TRBD1
J: TRBJ1-1
CDR3: CASSLDRGLLMNTEAFF
DNA: TGCGCCAGCAGCCTTGACAGGGGCCTCCTCATGAACACTGAAGCTTTCTTT

size: NA
V: TRBV27
D: NA
J: TRBJ2-1
CDR3: CASSLSPLLRQFF
DNA: TGTGCCAGCAGTTTATCCCCCCTCTTGAGGCAGTTCTTC

size: NA
V: TRBV7-3
D: NA
J: TRBJ2-5
CDR3: CASSSGPVPRETQYF
DNA: TGTGCCAGCAGCTCAGGCCCCGTACCTAGGGAGACCCAGTACTTC

size: NA
V: TRBV10-3
D: NA
J: TRBJ2-1
CDR3: CAISERTSSYNEQFF
DNA: TGTGCCATCAGTGAGAGAACAAGCTCCTACAATGAGCAGTTCTTC

size: NA
V: TRBV5-4
D: TRBD2
J: TRBJ2-5
CDR3: CASSDTGLGRETQYF
DNA: TGTGCCAGCAGCGATACCGGACTAGGGCGAGAGACCCAGTACTTC

size: NA
V: TRBV28
D: TRBD1
J: TRBJ2-2
CDR3: CASSSQGNAGELFF
DNA: TGTGCCAGCAGTTCACAGGGGAACGCCGGGGAGCTGTTTTTT

size: once
V: TRBV5-1
D: NA
J: TRBJ2-1
CDR3: CASSLDARVASSSYNEQFF
DNA: TGCGCCAGCAGCTTGGATGCCCGAGTCGCCTCGAGCTCCTACAATGAGCAGTTCTTC

size: NA
V: TRBV6-1
D: NA
J: TRBJ1-1
CDR3: CASTLLSRGTEAFF
DNA: TGTGCCAGCACCCTGTTGAGTAGGGGCACTGAAGCTTTCTTT

size: NA
V: TRBV27
D: NA
J: TRBJ1-1
CDR3: CASSAGTANTEAFF
DNA: TGTGCCAGCAGTGCCGGGACGGCGAACACTGAAGCTTTCTTT

size: NA
V: TRBV2
D: NA
J: TRBJ2-6
CDR3: CASSSFSGANVLTF
DNA: TGTGCCAGCAGTAGCTTCTCTGGGGCCAACGTCCTGACTTTC

size: NA
V: TRBV6-5
D: NA
J: TRBJ1-1
CDR3: CASSRNGFEAFF
DNA: TGTGCCAGCAGCCGAAACGGCTTTGAAGCTTTCTTT

size: NA
V: TRBV5-6
D: NA
J: TRBJ2-1
CDR3: CASSSGLEGAKSYNEQFF
DNA: TGTGCCAGCAGCTCCGGACTAGAGGGGGCGAAATCCTACAATGAGCAGTTCTTC

size: NA
V: TRBV4-1
D: NA
J: TRBJ2-7
CDR3: CASSQDRSGSEQYF
DNA: TGCGCCAGCAGCCAAGATAGGTCAGGGAGCGAGCAGTACTTC

size: once
V: TRBV2
D: TRBD1
J: TRBJ1-4
CDR3: CASSEVPQGAETEKLFF
DNA: TGTGCCAGCAGTGAAGTACCACAGGGGGCAGAGACCGAAAAACTGTTTTTT

size: once
V: TRBV6-1
D: TRBD1
J: TRBJ2-7
CDR3: CASSDGWGQPYEQYF
DNA: TGTGCCAGCAGCGACGGATGGGGACAGCCCTACGAGCAGTACTTC

size: NA
V: TRBV5-6
D: TRBD1
J: TRBJ1-2
CDR3: CASSLGDRGRYGYTF
DNA: TGTGCCAGCAGCTTGGGGGACAGGGGGCGATACGGCTACACCTTC

size: NA
V: TRBV11-2
D: TRBD2
J: TRBJ2-2
CDR3: CASSLLAGNTGELFF
DNA: TGTGCCAGCAGCTTGCTAGCGGGAAACACCGGGGAGCTGTTTTTT

size: NA
V: TRBV6-1
D: NA
J: TRBJ2-6
CDR3: CASSGTPSSGANVLTF
DNA: TGTGCCAGCAGTGGGACACCGAGCTCTGGGGCCAACGTCCTGACTTTC

size: NA
V: TRBV2
D: TRBD2
J: TRBJ2-1
CDR3: CASSGIWGGLYYNEQFF
DNA: TGTGCCAGCAGTGGGATTTGGGGAGGGCTTTACTACAATGAGCAGTTCTTC

size: NA
V: TRBV29-1
D: TRBD1
J: TRBJ2-7
CDR3: CSFGTGTYEQYF
DNA: TGCAGCTTCGGGACAGGGACCTACGAGCAGTACTTC